The rows below give T cell receptor beta chains drawn from one sample of a study of naive and memory T cell subsets. TCRdb called the UMI-ligation and nested PCR reads again in MiXCR, with one record for every CDR3 protein. Of over 110,000 distinct CDR3 sequences listed, 15% to 25% are singletons. Material: naive CD8+ T cells from blood. Every receptor here comes from a human donor in good health. CDR3s include the opening cysteine and the closing phenylalanine or tryptophan. A D gene is named only where the DNA matches it firmly. Size tells how often a clone was seen (once, few, many) or the class of an expanded clone, and some rows leave it out.

cdr3_aa: CASSNYPGTEETQYF
cdr3_nt: TGTGCCAGCAGCAATTACCCCGGGACAGAAGAGACCCAGTACTTC
clone_size: few
d_call: TRBD1
j_call: TRBJ2-5
v_call: TRBV3-1

cdr3_aa: CASSPRDPVNEQFF
cdr3_nt: TGTGCCAGCAGCCCCCGGGACCCGGTCAATGAGCAGTTCTTC
clone_size: .
d_call: .
j_call: TRBJ2-1
v_call: TRBV13

cdr3_aa: CASSYSLGSAYYEQYF
cdr3_nt: TGTGCCAGCAGTTACTCGTTAGGGAGCGCTTACTACGAGCAGTACTTC
clone_size: few
d_call: .
j_call: TRBJ2-7
v_call: TRBV6-2/TRBV6-3

cdr3_aa: CASSLSWQSGRPGKVEYNEQFF
cdr3_nt: TGTGCCAGCAGCTTATCGTGGCAAAGCGGGAGGCCGGGGAAAGTGGAGTACAATGAGCAGTTCTTC
clone_size: few
d_call: TRBD2
j_call: TRBJ2-1
v_call: TRBV7-8

cdr3_aa: CASSRGDTQYF
cdr3_nt: TGTGCCAGCAGTAGGGGCGATACGCAGTATTTT
clone_size: many
d_call: .
j_call: TRBJ2-3
v_call: TRBV6-5

cdr3_aa: CASSSQGPDTEAFF
cdr3_nt: TGTGCCAGCAGCTCACAGGGGCCCGACACTGAAGCTTTCTTT
clone_size: .
d_call: TRBD1
j_call: TRBJ1-1
v_call: TRBV28

cdr3_aa: CASSLTSPPYNEQFF
cdr3_nt: TGTGCCAGCAGCTTGACTAGCCCTCCCTACAATGAGCAGTTCTTC
clone_size: few
d_call: TRBD2
j_call: TRBJ2-1
v_call: TRBV27

cdr3_aa: CASSLTRLNEQFF
cdr3_nt: TGTGCCAGCAGTTTAACGAGGTTAAATGAGCAGTTCTTC
clone_size: few
d_call: .
j_call: TRBJ2-1
v_call: TRBV28

cdr3_aa: CASSGSGVTGELFF
cdr3_nt: TGTGCCAGCAGTGGGTCGGGGGTCACCGGGGAGCTGTTTTTT
clone_size: .
d_call: .
j_call: TRBJ2-2
v_call: TRBV6-5

cdr3_aa: CASSEPGQGVDEQFF
cdr3_nt: TGTGCCAGCAGCGAGCCGGGACAGGGGGTCGATGAGCAGTTCTTC
clone_size: few
d_call: TRBD1
j_call: TRBJ2-1
v_call: TRBV9

cdr3_aa: CATSRDDSLFFYEQYF
cdr3_nt: TGTGCCACCAGCAGAGACGACAGCTTATTTTTCTACGAGCAGTACTTC
clone_size: .
d_call: .
j_call: TRBJ2-7
v_call: TRBV15

cdr3_aa: CASAELASETQYF
cdr3_nt: TGTGCCAGCGCCGAATTAGCGTCAGAGACCCAGTACTTC
clone_size: .
d_call: .
j_call: TRBJ2-5
v_call: TRBV28

cdr3_aa: CASSLLGLVSYNEQFF
cdr3_nt: TGTGCCAGCAGTTTACTCGGACTAGTTAGTTACAATGAGCAGTTCTTC
clone_size: .
d_call: TRBD2
j_call: TRBJ2-1
v_call: TRBV28

cdr3_aa: CASSGGLFGYTF
cdr3_nt: TGTGCCAGCAGTGGAGGGTTATTTGGCTACACCTTC
clone_size: few
d_call: .
j_call: TRBJ1-2
v_call: TRBV25-1

cdr3_aa: CASSPTGDLGTDTQYF
cdr3_nt: TGTGCCAGCAGCCCCACGGGGGATTTGGGCACAGATACGCAGTATTTT
clone_size: .
d_call: .
j_call: TRBJ2-3
v_call: TRBV11-2

cdr3_aa: CASSETLAGGALYEQYF
cdr3_nt: TGTGCCAGCAGTGAAACCCTAGCGGGAGGGGCACTCTACGAGCAGTACTTC
clone_size: few
d_call: TRBD2
j_call: TRBJ2-7
v_call: TRBV2

cdr3_aa: CASSPLGTGELFF
cdr3_nt: TGTGCCAGCAGCCCCCTAGGAACCGGGGAGCTGTTTTTT
clone_size: .
d_call: .
j_call: TRBJ2-2
v_call: TRBV5-6

cdr3_aa: CASSLGVVSNTEAFF
cdr3_nt: TGTGCCAGCAGCTTGGGCGTAGTATCGAACACTGAAGCTTTCTTT
clone_size: many
d_call: .
j_call: TRBJ1-1
v_call: TRBV5-5

cdr3_aa: CASSSRQGGNQPQHF
cdr3_nt: TGTGCCAGCAGTTCGAGACAGGGAGGCAATCAGCCCCAGCATTTT
clone_size: few
d_call: TRBD1
j_call: TRBJ1-5
v_call: TRBV12-3/TRBV12-4

cdr3_aa: CASSLVAPQANEKLFF
cdr3_nt: TGTGCCAGCAGTTTAGTGGCTCCCCAAGCTAATGAAAAACTGTTTTTT
clone_size: once
d_call: .
j_call: TRBJ1-4
v_call: TRBV12-3/TRBV12-4

cdr3_aa: CASSFRAYPAYEQYF
cdr3_nt: TGTGCCAGCAGTTTTAGGGCGTACCCTGCCTACGAGCAGTACTTC
clone_size: few
d_call: .
j_call: TRBJ2-7
v_call: TRBV28

cdr3_aa: CASSEVSLMDRDGNEQFF
cdr3_nt: TGTGCCAGCAGTGAAGTCTCCCTGATGGACAGGGACGGCAATGAGCAGTTCTTC
clone_size: .
d_call: TRBD1
j_call: TRBJ2-1
v_call: TRBV6-1

cdr3_aa: CASSLVAGESNEQFF
cdr3_nt: TGTGCCAGCAGTTTAGTAGCGGGAGAGTCGAATGAGCAGTTCTTC
clone_size: .
d_call: TRBD2
j_call: TRBJ2-1
v_call: TRBV28

cdr3_aa: CASRDILQETQYF
cdr3_nt: TGTGCCAGCAGGGACATCCTCCAAGAGACCCAGTACTTC
clone_size: few
d_call: .
j_call: TRBJ2-5
v_call: TRBV28

cdr3_aa: CSVLAGRTDTQYF
cdr3_nt: TGCAGCGTTCTAGCGGGACGCACAGATACGCAGTATTTT
clone_size: .
d_call: TRBD2
j_call: TRBJ2-3
v_call: TRBV29-1

cdr3_aa: CSVVLGDDRGPYEQYF
cdr3_nt: TGCAGCGTTGTTTTAGGGGACGACAGGGGGCCCTACGAGCAGTACTTC
clone_size: few
d_call: TRBD1
j_call: TRBJ2-7
v_call: TRBV29-1

cdr3_aa: CASSRDSNNEQFF
cdr3_nt: TGTGCCAGCAGCCGGGACAGCAACAATGAGCAGTTCTTC
clone_size: .
d_call: TRBD1
j_call: TRBJ2-1
v_call: TRBV11-2

cdr3_aa: CASSSTTSGRPRYQETQYF
cdr3_nt: TGTGCCAGCAGTTCAACGACTAGCGGGAGGCCACGATACCAAGAGACCCAGTACTTC
clone_size: .
d_call: TRBD2
j_call: TRBJ2-5
v_call: TRBV12-3/TRBV12-4

cdr3_aa: CSVEDPGFRGNTIYF
cdr3_nt: TGCAGCGTTGAAGATCCAGGGTTCAGGGGAAACACCATATATTTT
clone_size: few
d_call: .
j_call: TRBJ1-3
v_call: TRBV29-1

cdr3_aa: CSAVAGAYNEQFF
cdr3_nt: TGCAGTGCCGTAGCGGGAGCCTACAATGAGCAGTTCTTC
clone_size: .
d_call: TRBD2
j_call: TRBJ2-1
v_call: TRBV20-1

cdr3_aa: CASSHFGLAGEGDTQYF
cdr3_nt: TGCGCCAGCAGCCACTTCGGACTAGCGGGAGAGGGAGATACGCAGTATTTT
clone_size: .
d_call: TRBD2
j_call: TRBJ2-3
v_call: TRBV4-1

cdr3_aa: CASSGSSPASYEQYF
cdr3_nt: TGTGCCAGCAGTGGGTCTTCCCCTGCGAGCTACGAGCAGTACTTC
clone_size: .
d_call: .
j_call: TRBJ2-7
v_call: TRBV28

cdr3_aa: CASSASGRSRNEQFF
cdr3_nt: TGTGCCAGCAGTGCTAGCGGGAGGTCTAGGAATGAGCAGTTCTTC
clone_size: .
d_call: TRBD2
j_call: TRBJ2-1
v_call: TRBV28

cdr3_aa: CASSPGSGGADTQYF
cdr3_nt: TGTGCCAGCAGCCCGGGGAGCGGAGGGGCCGATACGCAGTATTTT
clone_size: .
d_call: .
j_call: TRBJ2-3
v_call: TRBV11-2

cdr3_aa: CASSYVLLDTQYF
cdr3_nt: TGTGCCAGCAGTTACGTACTCCTCGATACGCAGTATTTT
clone_size: .
d_call: .
j_call: TRBJ2-3
v_call: TRBV6-2/TRBV6-3

cdr3_aa: CASSQISGTLNEKLFF
cdr3_nt: TGCGCCAGCAGCCAAATATCCGGGACCTTGAATGAAAAACTGTTTTTT
clone_size: few
d_call: .
j_call: TRBJ1-4
v_call: TRBV4-3

cdr3_aa: CASSLWTSGIYEQYF
cdr3_nt: TGTGCCAGCAGTTTATGGACTAGCGGGATCTACGAGCAGTACTTC
clone_size: .
d_call: TRBD2
j_call: TRBJ2-7
v_call: TRBV28

cdr3_aa: CASGWDADQPQHF
cdr3_nt: TGTGCTAGTGGGTGGGATGCAGATCAGCCCCAGCATTTT
clone_size: .
d_call: .
j_call: TRBJ1-5
v_call: TRBV12-5

cdr3_aa: CASSSEGQGYTDTQYF
cdr3_nt: TGTGCCAGCAGCTCCGAAGGACAGGGGTACACAGATACGCAGTATTTT
clone_size: .
d_call: TRBD1
j_call: TRBJ2-3
v_call: TRBV7-9

cdr3_aa: CASSQEKENSPLHF
cdr3_nt: TGTGCCAGCAGCCAAGAAAAGGAGAATTCACCCCTCCACTTT
clone_size: .
d_call: .
j_call: TRBJ1-6
v_call: TRBV14

cdr3_aa: CASGGGGNQPQHF
cdr3_nt: TGTGCCAGCGGTGGGGGTGGCAATCAGCCCCAGCATTTT
clone_size: few
d_call: .
j_call: TRBJ1-5
v_call: TRBV6-5

cdr3_aa: CSVSPGQGFGTQYF
cdr3_nt: TGCAGCGTGAGTCCGGGACAGGGATTCGGGACCCAGTACTTC
clone_size: .
d_call: TRBD1
j_call: TRBJ2-5
v_call: TRBV29-1

cdr3_aa: CASSSDAGTRHNEQFF
cdr3_nt: TGTGCCAGCAGCAGCGACGCCGGGACTAGACACAATGAGCAGTTCTTC
clone_size: .
d_call: TRBD2
j_call: TRBJ2-1
v_call: TRBV7-8

cdr3_aa: CASSVWGRGSVLFF
cdr3_nt: TGTGCCAGCAGCGTATGGGGGAGAGGGAGCGTGCTGTTTTTT
clone_size: .
d_call: .
j_call: TRBJ2-2
v_call: TRBV9

cdr3_aa: CASSFPDSRYNEQFF
cdr3_nt: TGTGCCAGCAGCTTCCCGGACAGTAGATACAATGAGCAGTTCTTC
clone_size: .
d_call: .
j_call: TRBJ2-1
v_call: TRBV7-9

cdr3_aa: CASSGARYIQYF
cdr3_nt: TGTGCCAGCAGCGGGGCCCGTTACATTCAGTACTTC
clone_size: .
d_call: .
j_call: TRBJ2-4
v_call: TRBV7-9

cdr3_aa: CASSEGGGQFF
cdr3_nt: TGTGCCAGCAGTGAGGGGGGGGGGCAGTTCTTC
clone_size: .
d_call: TRBD2
j_call: TRBJ2-1
v_call: TRBV6-1

cdr3_aa: CSAHSPRDSTYEQYF
cdr3_nt: TGCAGTGCTCACAGCCCCCGGGACAGCACCTACGAGCAGTACTTC
clone_size: .
d_call: TRBD1
j_call: TRBJ2-7
v_call: TRBV20-1

cdr3_aa: CSVEEGQGGGYTF
cdr3_nt: TGCAGCGTTGAAGAGGGACAGGGTGGAGGCTACACCTTC
clone_size: few
d_call: TRBD1
j_call: TRBJ1-2
v_call: TRBV29-1

cdr3_aa: CASSTGTGINQPQHF
cdr3_nt: TGTGCCAGCAGCACCGGGACAGGGATTAATCAGCCCCAGCATTTT
clone_size: .
d_call: TRBD1
j_call: TRBJ1-5
v_call: TRBV7-9

cdr3_aa: CASSYSAETNTGELFF
cdr3_nt: TGTGCCAGCAGTTACTCGGCAGAAACTAACACCGGGGAGCTGTTTTTT
clone_size: few
d_call: .
j_call: TRBJ2-2
v_call: TRBV6-5

cdr3_aa: CASSNGLGESTDTQYF
cdr3_nt: TGCGCCAGCAGCAATGGGCTCGGGGAAAGCACAGATACGCAGTATTTT
clone_size: .
d_call: .
j_call: TRBJ2-3
v_call: TRBV5-1

cdr3_aa: CASSLWGLVQFF
cdr3_nt: TGTGCCAGCAGTTTATGGGGTTTGGTGCAGTTCTTC
clone_size: .
d_call: .
j_call: TRBJ2-1
v_call: TRBV28

cdr3_aa: CAVLNQETQYF
cdr3_nt: TGTGCCGTTCTGAACCAAGAGACCCAGTACTTC
clone_size: .
d_call: .
j_call: TRBJ2-5
v_call: TRBV7-9

cdr3_aa: CASRRRANTEAFF
cdr3_nt: TGTGCCAGCAGAAGAAGGGCGAACACTGAAGCTTTCTTT
clone_size: .
d_call: .
j_call: TRBJ1-1
v_call: TRBV2

cdr3_aa: CASTTNTGELFF
cdr3_nt: TGTGCCAGCACCACGAACACCGGGGAGCTGTTTTTT
clone_size: many
d_call: .
j_call: TRBJ2-2
v_call: TRBV6-5

cdr3_aa: CASNYHQAGEQYF
cdr3_nt: TGTGCCAGCAACTATCACCAGGCGGGAGAGCAGTACTTC
clone_size: .
d_call: .
j_call: TRBJ2-7
v_call: TRBV6-6

cdr3_aa: CASSPGWQTYGYTF
cdr3_nt: TGTGCCAGCAGCCCCGGCTGGCAGACCTATGGCTACACCTTC
clone_size: few
d_call: .
j_call: TRBJ1-2
v_call: TRBV9